The sequence of this T cell receptor beta chain was determined in a study of tissue T cells after allogeneic stem cell transplantation. General study findings and limits: This small cohort was clinically heterogeneous, and sampling depth was a limitation. In patients and mice, blood and spleen missed much of tissue repertoire. Anatomically similar tissues had similar TCR repertoires within each patient. Across patients, clones rarely overlapped, yet motif clusters were shared tissue-specifically.

The repertoire was sequenced with immunoSEQ multiplex PCR; TCRdb's copy has only in-frame clones and lacks some. Of 15,000 to 20,000 clones listed, about 70% were seen once; the top ten hold approximately 0.93%. As concerns this clone: No antigen is known for it. Gene names refer to mouse genes. The CDR3 is cut off 1 residue early in the read; its end comes from the germline J gene.

CDR3 length: 12 amino acids. Trimming shortened V by 9 bases and J by 6 bases, and 14 bases separated the two germline ends. Germline V CDR1 and CDR2: LGHDT, YNNKQL (reference sequence). The sequenced sample was spleen. This sequence was found in a female BALB/c mouse in good health. Mouse strain MHC haplotype: H2-d. The chain employs TRBV4 and TRBJ1-1; no clear D gene. The sequenced part of the CDR3 DNA is TGTGCCAGGTTTACCCCGGGCTCAGAAGTCTTC. The encoded protein is CARFTPGSEVF. The CDR3 reads in full as CARFTPGSEVFF.